What follows are 29 T cell receptor beta chains derived from one specimen sequenced in a study of T cells in tuberculosis. The table came from immunoSEQ multiplex PCR; TCRdb's copy has only in-frame clones and leaves some out. This table holds 25,000 to 35,000 clones, just under 97% found once. The specimen was PBMCs. The receptors originated from a donor between 10 and 35 years old with latent tuberculosis or without tuberculosis infection.

The chain combines TRBV7-3 with TRBJ2-5, with 9 nucleotides matching TRBD2. Germline V gene lookup returns CDR1 SGHTA and CDR2 FQGTGA. The CDR3 has 16 residues. The V and J ends lost 5 bases and 5 bases, in that order; junction bases with no gene match: 12. CDR3 residues: CASSQGGLAGRETQYF. CDR3 DNA sequence: TGTGCCAGCAGCCAAGGAGGGCTAGCGGGGCGGGAGACCCAGTACTTC.

The chain has TRBV27 and TRBJ2-6; 7 nucleotides match TRBD1. The germline V gene has CDR1 MNHEY and CDR2 SMNVEV (reference sequence). The CDR3 sequence is 17 residues long. Trimming at V came to 6 bases and at J to 0 bases, leaving 8 bases not matched to a gene. CDR3 DNA sequence: TGTGCCAGCAGCTTCGGGACAGACCTCTCTGGGGCCAACGTCCTGACTTTC. Translation: CASSFGTDLSGANVLTF.

The V and J genes are TRBV29-1 and TRBJ1-1; D possibly corresponds to TRBD1 (6 bases). The germline V gene encodes CDR1 SQVTM and CDR2 ANQGSEA. The CDR3 runs 14 residues. With 6 bases removed from V and 6 bases from J, the gap between germline ends came to 20 bases. The chain's CDR3 is CSVYVRGANPEAFF. The CDR3 nucleotides read TGCAGCGTCTATGTCAGGGGAGCAAACCCTGAAGCTTTCTTT.

This clone is a singleton in its sample. The rearrangement uses TRBV6-6 and TRBJ2-2; tentative D call: TRBD2 (7 bases). Germline CDR1 is MNHNY and CDR2 is SVGAGI (reference sequence). The V gene lost 7 bases and the J gene lost 5 bases, with 20 bases spanning the gap. This CDR3 comprises 16 residues. The CDR3 region is CASTPIAGARTGELFF. The CDR3 DNA reads as TGTGCCAGCACCCCTATTGCGGGGGCGCGGACCGGGGAGCTGTTTTTT.

This clone was observed once. The chain is built from TRBV5-6 and TRBJ1-5; D call uncertain. Germline values: CDR1 SGHDT, CDR2 YYEEEE. This CDR3 region has 14 residues. Between the trimmed V and J ends, which lost 3 bases and 0 bases, there was a span of 7 bases. The CDR3 DNA is TGTGCCAGCAGCTCCAGTGATAGCAATCAGCCCCAGCATTTT. Encoded protein: CASSSSDSNQPQHF.

This chain uses TRBV30 with TRBJ2-7; the match to TRBD2 covers 10 bases. From germline, CDR1 is GTSNPN and CDR2 SVGIG (reference sequence). V lost 2 bases, J lost 9 bases, and 13 bases stayed unmatched. The CDR3 runs to 15 residues. The CDR3 nucleotides read TGTGCCTGGAGTCGCTCGCTAGCGGGAGCGACCTCGCAGTACTTC. Its protein is CAWSRSLAGATSQYF. The full variable domain, completed using reference TRBV30 and TRBJ2-7, is SQTIHQWPATLVQPVGSPLSLECTVEGTSNPNLYWYRQAAGRGLQLLFYSVGIGQISSEVPQNLSASRPQDRQFILSSKKLLLSDSGFYLCAWSRSLAGATSQYFGPGTRLTVT.

The gene calls are TRBV4-1 and TRBJ2-7; D not resolved. Germline CDR1 MGHRA, CDR2 YSYEKL. This CDR3 is 14 amino acids long. Trimming stripped 1 base from V and 3 bases from J, with 10 bases between. This CDR3 is CASSQGIINYEQYF. The CDR3 DNA reads as TGCGCCAGCAGCCAAGGTATTATAAACTACGAGCAGTACTTC.

The V call is TRBV27, the J call TRBJ1-2, with 12 nucleotides matching TRBD1. CDR1 and CDR2 (germline): MNHEY, SMNVEV (reference sequence). The CDR3 runs 14 residues. The trim removed 5 bases at V and 7 bases at J, leaving 5 bases unmatched. This CDR3 is CASSPGQGAFGYTF. The CDR3 DNA sequence: TGTGCCAGCAGTCCGGGACAGGGGGCCTTTGGCTACACCTTC.

The chain recombines TRBV5-6 with TRBJ2-6; no clear D. In germline, CDR1 is SGHDT, CDR2 YYEEEE. The CDR3 covers 13 residues. The V end was cut by 0 bases, the J end by 12 bases, with 10 bases between. CDR3 sequence: CASSLGSLLVLTF. CDR3 nucleotides: TGTGCCAGCAGCTTGGGCAGTCTTCTCGTCCTGACTTTC.

This rearrangement joins TRBV5-4 to TRBJ2-5; D call uncertain. Trimming took 1 base from V and 5 from J, leaving 3 bases between them. Per the germline V gene, CDR1 is SGHNT and CDR2 is YYREEE (reference sequence). The length of the CDR3 is 11 residues. In DNA form, the CDR3 reads TGTGCCAGCAGCTTGCGGGAGACCCAGTACTTC. Translation gives CASSLRETQYF. The entire variable domain, with the rest obtained from reference TRBV5-4 and TRBJ2-5, is as follows: ETGVTQSPTHLIKTRGQQVTLRCSSQSGHNTVSWYQQALGQGPQFIFQYYREEENGRGNFPPRFSGLQFPNYSSELNVNALELDDSALYLCASSLRETQYFGPGTRLLVL.

This sequence joins TRBV10-3 and TRBJ2-3; a possible D gene is TRBD1 (5 bases). Germline CDR1 and CDR2: ENHRY and SYGVKD. There are 14 residues in the CDR3. Trimming pared 3 bases from V and 2 bases from J, leaving 9 bases between. CDR3 loop: CAISELGHTDTQYF. In nucleotides, the CDR3 is TGTGCCATCAGTGAATTGGGGCACACAGATACGCAGTATTTT.

This clone came up once. The chain couples TRBV10-3 to TRBJ1-1, with 9 bases identical to TRBD1. This CDR3 is 17 amino acids long. CDR1 ENHRY and CDR2 SYGVKD come from the germline V gene. After removal of 5 bases from V and 2 bases from J, the junction contained 12 bases not matched to a gene. Here the CDR3 DNA reads TGTGCCATCAGTCCCCGAGGACAGGGGAATCTCAACACTGAAGCTTTCTTT. Residues: CAISPRGQGNLNTEAFF.

The rearrangement joins TRBV5-6 to TRBJ2-2; 10 bases are shared with TRBD2. V lost 4 bases and J lost 7; bases outside the gene matches: 7. CDR1 is SGHDT and CDR2 is YYEEEE in the germline V gene. CDR3 length: 15 residues. Here the CDR3 DNA reads TGTGCCAGCAGCCTAGCGGGAGTAAGGGGCGGGGAGCTGTTTTTT. Protein sequence: CASSLAGVRGGELFF.

The J gene is TRBJ2-1, the V gene TRBV19; 9 bases match TRBD2. The V and J ends lost 4 bases and 3 bases, in that order; junction bases with no gene match: 10. Germline values: CDR1 LNHDA, CDR2 SQIVND (reference sequence). The CDR3 totals 17 residues. Written as DNA, the CDR3 is TGTGCCAGTAGTACCTCTTTAGCGGGAGCTTGCTACAATGAGCAGTTCTTC. It encodes CASSTSLAGACYNEQFF.

In this sample, this clone turned up once. This chain uses TRBV19 with TRBJ2-7; 9 bases match TRBD2. Looked up from germline, CDR1 is LNHDA and CDR2 is SQIVND (reference sequence). V gave up 9 bases and J gave up 4 bases; unmatched junction bases: 13. The CDR3 has 15 residues. The CDR3 DNA is TGTGCCAGCCGTAGAGGAGCGGGGGGTTGGTACGAGCAGTACTTC. Residues: CASRRGAGGWYEQYF.

The V gene is TRBV6-5, the J gene TRBJ1-2; D may be TRBD1 (5 bases). This CDR3 has 14 residues. Trimming took off 4 bases at V and 6 bases at J, with 15 bases between the two ends. CDR1 and CDR2 from the germline V gene are MNHEY and SVGAGI. CDR3 bases: TGTGCCAGCAGTTCCCCGACAGTACTGGATGGCTACACCTTC. Translated: CASSSPTVLDGYTF.

The chain recombines TRBV6-5 with TRBJ1-1; the D gene is possibly TRBD1 (6 bases). CDR1 and CDR2 from the germline V gene are MNHEY and SVGAGI. V shed 6 bases and J shed 0 bases, with 14 bases lying between them. This CDR3 region has 15 residues. As DNA, the CDR3 is TGTGCCAGCAGCGAGACAAGGGGGTTGAACACTGAAGCTTTCTTT. It specifies CASSETRGLNTEAFF.

This sequence joins TRBV27 and TRBJ1-1; 8 bases map to TRBD1. V shed 0 bases and J 1 base; nucleotides not matched to a gene: 1. CDR3 length: 15 amino acids. Germline CDR1 MNHEY, CDR2 SMNVEV (reference sequence). CDR3 sequence: CASSLSGTGNTEAFF. In DNA, the CDR3 is TGTGCCAGCAGTTTATCCGGGACAGGGAACACTGAAGCTTTCTTT.

The V call is TRBV4-2, the J call TRBJ2-5; 9 bases fit TRBD2. The CDR3 consists of 13 residues. The germline CDR1 and CDR2 sequences are LGHNA and YNFKEQ. Trimming took 3 bases from V and 4 from J; bases not matched to a gene: 0. The chain's CDR3 is CASSQTSGETQYF. Written as DNA, the CDR3 is TGTGCCAGCAGCCAGACTAGCGGAGAGACCCAGTACTTC.

CDR3 protein: CASSPEGRNTIYF. CDR3 DNA: TGTGCCAGCTCACCGGAGGGGAGAAACACCATATATTTT. The chain links TRBV18 to TRBJ1-3; D is possibly TRBD1 (5 bases). V was cut by 3 bases and J by 5 bases, with 8 bases left in between. CDR1 and CDR2 (germline): KGHSH, LQKENI. The CDR3 is 13 residues long.

The chain uses TRBV2 and TRBJ2-1, with D possibly being TRBD2 (6 bases). This CDR3 contains 13 residues. Germline V gene lookup returns CDR1 SNHLY and CDR2 FYNNEI. V shed 7 bases and J shed 6 bases, with 13 bases lying between them. The CDR3 protein is CASKVEGSNEQFF. In DNA form, the CDR3 reads TGTGCCAGCAAAGTGGAGGGTAGCAATGAGCAGTTCTTC.

V gene TRBV9 combines with J gene TRBJ2-3; D gene ambiguous. Germline CDR1 reads SGDLS; CDR2 reads YYNGEE. This CDR3 is built from 15 residues. V dropped 4 bases and J dropped 2 bases, with 14 bases sitting between them. In nucleotides, the CDR3 is TGTGCCAGCAGCTCCAGGCTTTACTTCACAGATACGCAGTATTTT. It encodes CASSSRLYFTDTQYF.

This chain joins TRBV5-6 and TRBJ1-4, with D perhaps matching TRBD1 (5 bases). The V end lost 3 bases, the J end lost 1 base, and 10 bases lay between the germline ends. Germline CDR1 reads SGHDT; CDR2 reads YYEEEE. The CDR3 has 15 residues. The CDR3 sequence: CASSSLGETNEKLFF. The CDR3 DNA follows: TGTGCCAGCAGCTCTCTAGGGGAAACTAATGAAAAACTGTTTTTT. The full variable domain, rest sourced from reference TRBV5-6 and TRBJ1-4, is DAGVTQSPTHLIKTRGQQVTLRCSPKSGHDTVSWYQQALGQGPQFIFQYYEEEERQRGNFPDRFSGHQFPNYSSELNVNALLLGDSALYLCASSSLGETNEKLFFGSGTQLSVL.

This chain connects TRBV9 to TRBJ1-1; 7 bases align to TRBD1. The CDR3 is 15 residues long. The trim removed 4 bases at V and 2 bases at J, leaving 8 bases unmatched. Germline V gives CDR1 SGDLS, CDR2 YYNGEE. CDR3 sequence (DNA): TGTGCCAGCAGCCCAGAGGACAGGCCCAACACTGAAGCTTTCTTT. Protein product: CASSPEDRPNTEAFF. The variable domain in full, completed from reference TRBV9 and TRBJ1-1, reads DSGVTQTPKHLITATGQRVTLRCSPRSGDLSVYWYQQSLDQGLQFLIQYYNGEERAKGNILERFSAQQFPDLHSELNLSSLELGDSALYFCASSPEDRPNTEAFFGQGTRLTVV.

This clone was recorded only once. The CDR3 is CASSPGVYLEQYF. The CDR3 region has the DNA TGTGCCAGCAGCCCCGGGGTCTACTTGGAGCAGTACTTC. The V call is TRBV7-2, the J call TRBJ2-7; weak D call: TRBD2 (5 bases). CDR3 length equals 13 residues. The V gene lost 5 bases and the J gene lost 7 bases, with 15 bases spanning the gap. The germline CDR1 and CDR2 sequences are SGHTA and FQGNSA.

This clone was seen just once. V is TRBV7-8 and J is TRBJ2-3; D might be TRBD2 (7 bases). The CDR3 is 15 amino acids. Germline lookup yields CDR1 SGHVS and CDR2 FQNEAQ. Trimming took off 0 bases at V and 2 bases at J, with 9 bases between the two ends. This CDR3 is CASSLAGGPTDTQYF. The CDR3 nucleotides read TGTGCCAGCAGCTTAGCGGGGGGGCCCACAGATACGCAGTATTTT.

V gene TRBV19 combines with J gene TRBJ2-1; TRBD2 might be the D (6 bases). The CDR3 is made up of 14 amino acids. Trimming cost V 6 bases and J 12 bases, with 21 bases left between them. CDR1 is LNHDA and CDR2 is SQIVND in the germline V gene (reference sequence). This CDR3 reads CASREGANYGGQFF. The CDR3 DNA sequence: TGTGCCAGTAGGGAGGGAGCAAACTACGGAGGGCAGTTCTTC.

This clone was recorded only once. The V and J genes are TRBV7-8 and TRBJ2-2, with 7 bases that match TRBD2. Germline CDR1 is SGHVS and CDR2 is FQNEAQ. Trimming cost V 8 bases and J 8 bases; bases outside gene matches: 8. The CDR3 extends over 13 amino acids. The CDR3 coding sequence is TGTGCCAGCGAAGCGGGATTATTAGGGGAGCTGTTTTTT. Amino acids: CASEAGLLGELFF.

V and J are TRBV4-1 and TRBJ1-1, with 7 bases aligning to TRBD1. The ends lost 3 bases at V and 4 bases at J; junction bases unmatched: 8. The CDR3 runs 15 residues. Germline V lookup: CDR1 MGHRA, CDR2 YSYEKL. This CDR3 reads CASSHGEQGVTEAFF. The CDR3 DNA reads TGCGCCAGCAGCCACGGGGAGCAGGGGGTCACTGAAGCTTTCTTT.